This T cell receptor (beta chain) appears in the sequencing data of a study of response to subunit inactivated influenza vaccine. This clonotype was counted many times. Deletions cut 3 bases from V and 4 bases from J, with 7 bases between. The CDR3 runs to 13 residues. Germline CDR1 is SGHTA and CDR2 is FQGNSA. TCRdb redid the calling of the RT-PCR reads with MiXCR, one entry per CDR3 protein. The sample carries about 700,000 distinct CDR3 sequences, over 11% recorded once. The clonotype originates from a man aged 45-65 years who received an inactivated influenza vaccine. The chain combines TRBV7-2 with TRBJ1-5, with D unresolved. Sequencing used PBMCs from blood, obtained approximately 15 days before vaccination. Here the CDR3 reads CASSFTANQPQHF. DNA for the CDR3: TGTGCCAGCAGCTTTACGGCTAATCAGCCCCAGCATTTT.